These 26 T cell receptor beta chains were all obtained from the same sample, sequenced in a study of T cells in women clearing cervical HPV infection (dated by TCRdb to between 2017 and 2018). The library came from the immunoSEQ multiplex PCR assay. Sourced from immuneACCESS, this table was stored by TCRdb with only in-frame sequences that have V and J called. A share of the clones is absent; for the studies checked, an unresolved V gene accounts for under half, and the remainder has no known explanation. The table kept for this sample lists 30,000 to 45,000 clones. Of the sample, just under 6.5% is held by the ten largest clones. The sequencing input was blood buffy coat. The receptors derive from a woman aged 18 to 75 with a cervical HPV16 infection that either progressed to CIN3+ or cleared (not recorded which).

A remark on this clone: Read data end 3 residues before the CDR3 end; the end is taken from the germline J gene. The chain carries TRBV18 and TRBJ2-3; the match to TRBD1 covers 7 bases. Germline-derived CDR1 and CDR2 are KGHSH and LQKENI. The CDR3 totals 15 residues. The sequenced CDR3 bases are TGTGCCAGCTCACTACACAGGGGTGGGGATCAGCCG. This gives the protein CASSLHRGGDQP. The full CDR3 reads CASSLHRGGDQPQYF.

As for this clone: One end of the junction varies from germline; a read error may be responsible. The CDR3 is cut off 3 residues early in the read; its end comes from the germline J gene. The sample carries other DNA sequences with the same CDR3. This chain uses TRBV7-6 with TRBJ1-3; D may be TRBD1 (6 bases). This CDR3 comprises 17 residues. Germline-derived CDR1 and CDR2 are SGHVS and FNYEAQ. The CDR3 region is CASSLFARGSSGNTIYF. The CDR3 bases that were read are TGTGCCAGCAGCTTGTTCGCCAGGGGCAGCTCTGGAAACACT.

Concerning this clone itself: The read finishes 3 residues shy of the CDR3 end, and the germline J gene is used to complete it. The rearrangement joins TRBV4-2 to TRBJ2-5; D might be TRBD2 (5 bases). The germline V and J ends were trimmed by 5 bases and 3 bases, with 10 bases remaining between them. Germline V gene lookup returns CDR1 LGHNA and CDR2 YNFKEQ. The CDR3 consists of 13 residues. CDR3 DNA (partial): TGTGCCAGCAGCGCGGGTTTAAAAGAGACC. Translated: CASSAGLKET. The full CDR3 sequence reads CASSAGLKETQYF.

CDR3 DNA, as far as it was read: TGCGCCAGCAGCTTAAGGTCCCCCACCGGGACAGACGCCTACGAG. Translating it yields CASSLRSPTGTDAYE. The complete CDR3 sequence is CASSLRSPTGTDAYEQYF. This chain joins TRBV5-1 and TRBJ2-7; 7 nucleotides line up with TRBD1. The read halts 3 residues ahead of the CDR3 end, with the missing end drawn from the germline J gene. Losses at the gene ends were 2 bases for V and 2 bases for J; bases not matched to a gene: 16. In germline, CDR1 is SGHRS, CDR2 YFSETQ. The CDR3 covers 18 residues.

Regarding this clone: The read ends 3 residues early relative to the CDR3; the germline J gene fills the gap. This chain links TRBV5-1 with TRBJ2-7; 7 nucleotides match TRBD2. The CDR3 is 14 residues long. V dropped 3 bases and J dropped 2; count of bases not matched to a gene: 5. The V gene's germline CDR1 is SGHRS and CDR2 YFSETQ. The DNA read from the CDR3 is TGCGCCAGCAGCTCACTTAGCGGGCCCTACGAG. It translates to CASSSLSGPYE. The whole CDR3 sequence reads CASSSLSGPYEQYF.

With regard to this clone: The observed sequence ends 3 residues before the CDR3 terminus, with the missing tail filled in from the germline J gene. The V gene is TRBV20-1, the J gene TRBJ1-2, with D unresolved. Germline values: CDR1 DFQATT, CDR2 SNEGSKA (reference sequence). Between the trimmed V and J ends, which lost 6 bases and 4 bases, there was a span of 15 bases. This CDR3 comprises 13 residues. CDR3 bases read: TGCAGTGCCAGCGGATCGGTTCTCTATGGC. Translating it yields CSASGSVLYG. Given in full, the CDR3 is CSASGSVLYGYTF.

The CDR3 DNA, read in part, is TGTGCCAGCAGCTTAGGGCGATCCGGGGGCATT. It is translated as CASSLGRSGGI. The complete CDR3 protein is CASSLGRSGGIQYF. The chain is built from TRBV7-2 and TRBJ2-4; D perhaps matches TRBD2 (6 bases). The sequence runs out 3 residues before the end of the CDR3; the remainder is reconstructed from the germline J gene. CDR3 length equals 14 residues. V lost 1 base and J lost 9, with 13 bases in between. Germline V CDR1 and CDR2: SGHTA, FQGNSA.

On this clone: Sequencing ends 3 residues short of the CDR3 end; the germline J gene provides the rest. The chain recombines TRBV5-4 with TRBJ1-4; TRBD1 matches at 8 bases. With V trimmed by 4 bases and J by 5 bases, 7 bases remained unmatched. Germline loops: CDR1 SGHNT, CDR2 YYREEE (reference sequence). This CDR3 region has 15 residues. The DNA read from the CDR3 is TGTGCCAGCAGCAACACAGGGGGAGGAAATGAAAAA. Translating it yields CASSNTGGGNEK. The complete CDR3 reads CASSNTGGGNEKLFF.

CDR3 region: CASTTGTGVYEQYF. CDR3 bases read: TGTGCCAGCACCACTGGGACAGGGGTCTACGAG. The chain recombines TRBV7-2 with TRBJ2-7, with 10 bases that match TRBD1. The read ends 3 residues early relative to the CDR3; the germline J gene fills the gap. Germline assignment: CDR1 SGHTA and CDR2 FQGNSA. CDR3 length: 14 residues. J was trimmed by 3 bases and V by 7 bases; bases with no gene match: 6.

Points on this clone: The CDR3 extends 3 residues past the end of the read, so its final part is completed from the germline J gene. The V and J genes are TRBV6-2 or TRBV6-3 and TRBJ2-3; 9 positions match TRBD1. Germline V lookup: CDR1 MNHEY, CDR2 SVGEGT. The CDR3 runs to 14 residues. V lost 7 bases, J lost 1 base, and 3 bases stayed unmatched. The DNA read from the CDR3 is TGTGCCAGCAATGGGGACAGGGGCACAGATACG. Protein sequence: CASNGDRGTDT. The complete CDR3 sequence is CASNGDRGTDTQYF.

Turning to this clone: The CDR3 extends 3 residues past the end of the read, so its final part is completed from the germline J gene. The J gene is TRBJ2-3, the V gene TRBV20-1; 10 bases are shared with TRBD2. Per the germline V gene, CDR1 is DFQATT and CDR2 is SNEGSKA (reference sequence). V was clipped by 3 bases and J by 5 bases; unmatched bases: 11. The CDR3 totals 16 residues. CDR3 bases read: TGCAGTGCTAGGACTTACTCTAGCGGGGGAGGAGATACG. Its protein product is CSARTYSSGGGDT. The full CDR3 is CSARTYSSGGGDTQYF.

With respect to this clone: The CDR3 extends 3 residues past the end of the read, so its final part is completed from the germline J gene. The V and J genes are TRBV2 and TRBJ1-1, with 7 positions matching TRBD1. J was trimmed by 0 bases and V by 5 bases; bases with no gene match: 3. From germline, CDR1 is SNHLY and CDR2 FYNNEI. This CDR3 contains 14 residues. The CDR3 DNA, read in part, is TGTGCCAGCAGTAATCAGGGGGTGAACACTGAA. Protein: CASSNQGVNTE. In full, the CDR3 reads CASSNQGVNTEAFF.

With respect to this clone: The sequenced fragment ends 3 residues before the CDR3 boundary, so the rest is inferred from the germline J gene. This chain uses TRBV2 with TRBJ2-1, with D maybe TRBD2 (5 bases). CDR1 and CDR2 from the germline V gene are SNHLY and FYNNEI. The CDR3 is 12 amino acids. V gave up 8 bases and J gave up 6 bases, with 11 bases separating them. CDR3 sequence reads: CASFFAGNEQFF. The sequenced CDR3 bases are TGTGCCAGCTTTTTCGCGGGCAATGAG.

As for this clone: The read falls 3 residues short of the CDR3 end, and the missing part is taken from the germline J gene. This chain uses TRBV20-1 with TRBJ2-5, with 13 bases aligning to TRBD2. This CDR3 spans 15 amino acids. The V segment lost 6 bases and the J segment 2 bases; nucleotides outside the gene matches: 6. The germline V gene has CDR1 DFQATT and CDR2 SNEGSKA (reference sequence). Incomplete CDR3 DNA: TGCAGTGCCGGGACTAGCGGGACTATACAAGAGACC. This encodes CSAGTSGTIQET. In full, the CDR3 is CSAGTSGTIQETQYF.

A remark on this clone: The read terminates 3 residues before the CDR3 end, so the remaining end is supplied by the germline J gene. This sequence joins TRBV27 and TRBJ2-7, with 8 positions matching TRBD2. The germline V gene encodes CDR1 MNHEY and CDR2 SMNVEV (reference sequence). The CDR3 is made up of 15 amino acids. V was clipped by 2 bases and J by 3 bases; unmatched bases: 6. This chain's CDR3 is CASSLGSGRVYEQYF. The CDR3 bases that were read are TGTGCCAGCAGTTTAGGGAGCGGGAGAGTCTACGAG.

With respect to this clone: The DNA ends 3 residues before the CDR3 does, and the rest of the CDR3 is filled in from the germline J gene. This sequence joins TRBV7-3 and TRBJ2-1; the match to TRBD1 covers 10 bases. In germline, CDR1 is SGHTA, CDR2 FQGTGA. There are 15 residues in the CDR3. Trimming took 5 bases from V and 7 from J; bases not matched to a gene: 8. CDR3 sequence reads: CASSIRDRGMNEQFF. CDR3 DNA, as far as it was read: TGTGCCAGCAGCATCCGGGACAGGGGCATGAATGAG.

The CDR3: CASSEQGAQETQYF. CDR3 bases read: TGTGCCAGCAGTGAACAGGGGGCTCAAGAGACC. The genes are TRBV6-1 and TRBJ2-5; 8 bases fit TRBD1. The DNA ends 3 residues before the CDR3 does, and the rest of the CDR3 is filled in from the germline J gene. Germline values: CDR1 MNHNS, CDR2 SASEGT. V gave up 2 bases and J gave up 2 bases; unmatched junction bases: 1. The CDR3 length is 14 residues.

The CDR3 region is CSVVGAGSPALYGYTF. Incomplete CDR3 DNA: TGCAGCGTTGTAGGTGCGGGTTCTCCAGCGCTCTATGGC. This rearrangement joins TRBV29-1 to TRBJ1-2; D not resolved. The observed sequence ends 3 residues before the CDR3 terminus, with the missing tail filled in from the germline J gene. Germline assignment: CDR1 SQVTM and CDR2 ANQGSEA. V was trimmed by 4 bases and J by 4 bases, leaving 22 bases between them. CDR3 length equals 16 residues.

Details on this clone: Read data end 3 residues before the CDR3 end; the end is taken from the germline J gene. J is TRBJ2-5 and V is TRBV20-1, with 8 positions matching TRBD2. V was pared by 5 bases and J by 0 bases, with 11 bases of the junction left unmatched. This CDR3 comprises 16 residues. Looked up from germline, CDR1 is DFQATT and CDR2 is SNEGSKA (reference sequence). The CDR3: CSALPPGGQYQETQYF. Incomplete CDR3 DNA: TGCAGTGCTCTCCCGCCGGGGGGGCAGTACCAAGAGACC.

Comments on this clone: The CDR3 end falls 3 residues outside the read, so it is completed with the germline J gene. The chain is built from TRBV29-1 and TRBJ1-2; the D is unclear. Germline V gene data show CDR1 as SQVTM and CDR2 as ANQGSEA. The length of the CDR3 is 14 residues. Trimming cost V 2 bases and J 1 base, with 11 bases left between them. The CDR3 region is CSVETLRLNYGYTF. The DNA read from the CDR3 is TGCAGCGTTGAAACCCTGCGTCTTAACTATGGC.

The CDR3 reads CARSETGNTEAFF. CDR3 DNA, as far as it was read: TGTGCCAGAAGCGAAACAGGGAACACTGAA. This sequence joins TRBV5-3 and TRBJ1-1; the D gene is possibly TRBD1 (5 bases). The CDR3 end falls 3 residues outside the read, so it is completed with the germline J gene. TRBV5-3 is identified as an open reading frame with a role that is uncertain. This CDR3 comprises 13 residues. V was pared by 4 bases and J by 1 base, with 8 bases between.

A word on this clone: Relative to the germline gene, one junction end is altered; a read error may explain this. The read is 3 residues too short to cover the CDR3 end, so that end is filled in from the germline J gene. The same CDR3 also results from other DNA sequences found in this sample. The chain combines TRBV19 with TRBJ1-3; possibly TRBD1 for D (6 bases). Germline V gene sequence: CDR1 LNHDA, CDR2 SQIVND (reference sequence). The CDR3 loop spans 15 amino acids. The CDR3 bases that were read are TGTGCCAGTAGCGGAGGGGGGGACTTGGGAAACACA. It specifies CASSGGGDLGNT. Given in full, the CDR3 is CASSGGGDLGNTIYF.

Remarks on this clone: The CDR3 goes on 3 residues after the read ends, and that part is filled in from the germline J gene. V usage is TRBV5-1 and J usage is TRBJ2-3; 8 nucleotides line up with TRBD1. Trimming at V came to 2 bases and at J to 2 bases, leaving 7 bases not matched to a gene. From germline, CDR1 is SGHRS and CDR2 YFSETQ. The CDR3 has 16 amino acids. Here the CDR3 reads CASSLGQGGLTDTQYF. The sequenced CDR3 bases are TGCGCCAGCAGCTTAGGACAGGGAGGACTCACAGATACG.

Note on this clone: The read is 3 residues too short to cover the CDR3 end, so that end is filled in from the germline J gene. The chain has TRBV12-3 or TRBV12-4 and TRBJ2-3, with 10 bases fitting TRBD1. J was trimmed by 3 bases and V by 3 bases; bases with no gene match: 3. The length of the CDR3 is 15 residues. The DNA read from the CDR3 is TGTGCCAGCAGTTTGACAGGGGGCAGAACAGATACG. It codes for CASSLTGGRTDT. Given in full, the CDR3 is CASSLTGGRTDTQYF.

Note on this clone: Read coverage stops 3 residues before the CDR3 terminus; the germline J gene supplies the remainder. The chain employs TRBV11-2 and TRBJ2-5, with D perhaps TRBD1 (6 bases). V lost 7 bases, J lost 5 bases, and 17 bases lay in between. Germline V gene sequence: CDR1 SGHAT, CDR2 FQNNGV. This CDR3 comprises 14 residues. CDR3 DNA, as far as it was read: TGTGCCAGCACCCTGAATATGCAGGGGGAGACC. It is translated as CASTLNMQGET. The entire CDR3 is CASTLNMQGETQYF.

Of note for this clone: The read falls 3 residues short of the CDR3 end, and the missing part is taken from the germline J gene. This chain links TRBV5-1 with TRBJ2-2; D is perhaps TRBD2 (6 bases). The CDR3 contains 12 residues. Per the germline V gene, CDR1 is SGHRS and CDR2 is YFSETQ. CDR3 in amino acids: CASSIAGGKLFF. The CDR3 bases that were read are TGCGCCAGCTCAATCGCCGGGGGTAAG.